Shown below are 30 T cell receptor beta chains from a single sample sequenced in a study of T cell clonality in common variable immunodeficiency. The method was immunoSEQ multiplex PCR; TCRdb's version includes in-frame clones alone and lacks a portion of them. The profile covers roughly 79,000 clones, none occurring a single time. Sequenced: peripheral blood mononuclear cells. The receptors stem from a person aged 18-70 years in good health.

This clone was observed at least ten times. The junction and the germline gene differ at one end; a read error may be behind it. The read terminates 3 residues ahead of where the CDR3 ends, so the germline J gene completes it. The gene calls are TRBV7-3 and TRBJ2-6; possibly TRBD1 for D (5 bases). The CDR3 contains 15 residues. Germline V lookup: CDR1 SGHTA, CDR2 FQGTGA. Here the CDR3 reads CAGSFDSSGANVLTF. The DNA read from the CDR3 is TGTGCCGGCAGCTTCGACAGCTCTGGGGCCAACGTC. The whole variable domain, remainder taken from reference TRBV7-3 and TRBJ2-6, is GAGVSQTPSNKVTEKGKYVELRCDPISGHTALYWYRQSLGQGPEFLIYFQGTGAADDSGLPNDRFFAVRPEGSVSTLKIQRTERGDSAVYLCAGSFDSSGANVLTFGAGSRLTVL.

This clone was counted at least ten times. Read sequence stops 3 residues before the CDR3 end, and the germline J gene provides the missing end. The V gene is TRBV10-3, the J gene TRBJ2-1, with 9 bases aligning to TRBD2. Germline V gene sequence: CDR1 ENHRY, CDR2 SYGVKD. The CDR3 is 15 amino acids. The ends lost 2 bases at V and 3 bases at J; junction bases unmatched: 2. The CDR3 protein is CAISEGLAHYNEQFF. CDR3 bases read: TGTGCCATCAGTGAGGGACTAGCGCACTACAATGAG.

In its sample, this clone was seen many times. The sequenced fragment ends 3 residues before the CDR3 boundary, so the rest is inferred from the germline J gene. The rearrangement uses TRBV10-2 and TRBJ2-4; the match to TRBD1 covers 9 bases. This CDR3 has 17 amino acids. J was trimmed by 0 bases and V by 5 bases; bases with no gene match: 8. CDR1 and CDR2 (germline): WSHSY, SAAADI. The sequenced CDR3 bases are TGCGCCAGCAGTAGACAGGGGGACTTTCTAGCCAAAAACATT. It yields the protein CASSRQGDFLAKNI. The full CDR3 is CASSRQGDFLAKNIQYF.

This clone was seen at least ten times. The sequence runs out 3 residues before the end of the CDR3; the remainder is reconstructed from the germline J gene. The chain combines TRBV20-1 with TRBJ1-6; TRBD1 aligns across 8 bases. Germline CDR1 DFQATT, CDR2 SNEGSKA (reference sequence). V was clipped by 5 bases and J by 3 bases; unmatched bases: 6. The CDR3 contains 15 residues. This chain's CDR3 is CSAGRTGIYNSPLHF. The DNA read from the CDR3 is TGCAGTGCTGGAAGGACAGGGATCTATAATTCACCC.

In its sample, this clone was seen many times. The DNA ends 3 residues before the CDR3 does, and the rest of the CDR3 is filled in from the germline J gene. This chain connects TRBV20-1 to TRBJ2-7; 14 bases map to TRBD2. This CDR3 is built from 18 residues. Germline trimming cut 0 bases from V and 0 bases from J; bases unmatched to any gene: 7. Germline V gives CDR1 DFQATT, CDR2 SNEGSKA (reference sequence). The CDR3 loop reads CSARDPGTSGRGSYEQYF. The covered CDR3 bases are TGCAGTGCTAGAGATCCGGGGACTAGCGGGAGAGGCTCCTACGAG.

This clone appeared many times. The DNA read from the CDR3 is TGTGCCAGTAGTAGGAAACAGGGGGCGCTCGTCCGCAATGAG. Translated: CASSRKQGALVRNE. The entire CDR3 is CASSRKQGALVRNEQFF. The V gene is TRBV19, the J gene TRBJ2-1, with 9 positions matching TRBD1. The read terminates 3 residues before the CDR3 end, so the remaining end is supplied by the germline J gene. Germline CDR1 is LNHDA and CDR2 is SQIVND (reference sequence). The V gene end was trimmed by 4 bases and the J gene end by 6 bases; junction bases not matched to a gene: 13. CDR3 length: 17 amino acids.

This clone was found many times. The CDR3 end falls 3 residues outside the read, so it is completed with the germline J gene. The chain combines TRBV7-8 with TRBJ2-1; the match to TRBD2 covers 14 bases. This CDR3 is built from 16 residues. V lost 5 bases, J lost 9 bases, and 9 bases stayed unmatched. The germline V gene has CDR1 SGHVS and CDR2 FQNEAQ. CDR3 sequence reads: CASSLRLAGGRGEQFF. The CDR3 bases that were read are TGTGCCAGCAGCCTGAGACTAGCGGGGGGGCGTGGTGAG.

This clone was seen at least ten times. The CDR3 extends 3 residues past the end of the read, so its final part is completed from the germline J gene. The gene calls are TRBV7-2 and TRBJ1-2; 10 bases are a match to TRBD1. CDR3 size: 15 residues. Germline CDR1 and CDR2: SGHTA and FQGNSA. V gave up 2 bases and J gave up 6 bases; unmatched junction bases: 6. This CDR3 is CASSLLTGGTNGYTF. CDR3 DNA (partial): TGTGCCAGCAGCTTACTGACAGGGGGCACAAATGGC.

This clone was seen at least ten times. The CDR3 DNA, read in part, is TGCAGTGCTAGAGTCCCATCTTTTCGGGAGACC. Encoded protein: CSARVPSFRET. The full CDR3 protein is CSARVPSFRETQYF. The chain joins TRBV20-1 to TRBJ2-5; the D is unclear. Coverage ceases 3 residues before the CDR3 finishes, and the germline J gene fills in the end. Trimming pared 1 base from V and 5 bases from J, leaving 14 bases between. Germline lookup yields CDR1 DFQATT and CDR2 SNEGSKA (reference sequence). The CDR3 has 14 amino acids.

Many counts were recorded for this clone. The read ends 3 residues shy of where the CDR3 ends; the end is completed using the germline J gene. V usage is TRBV18 and J usage is TRBJ1-6; TRBD1 agrees at 7 bases. Germline CDR1 and CDR2: KGHSH and LQKENI. The CDR3 length is 15 residues. After removal of 2 bases from V and 7 bases from J, the junction contained 5 bases not matched to a gene. Incomplete CDR3 DNA: TGTGCCAGCTCACCAAGGTCGGACAGGAATTCACCC. Protein product: CASSPRSDRNSP. The full CDR3 sequence reads CASSPRSDRNSPLHF.

At least ten counts were recorded for this clone. The observed sequence ends 3 residues before the CDR3 terminus, with the missing tail filled in from the germline J gene. This rearrangement joins TRBV6-2 or TRBV6-3 to TRBJ2-2; TRBD1 is a possible D gene (6 bases). Trimming removed 6 bases at V and 1 base at J, with 12 bases between. The CDR3 covers 15 residues. Germline-derived CDR1 and CDR2 are MNHEY and SVGEGT. The CDR3 DNA, read in part, is TGTGCCAGCAGAGGACAGTGGGGGAACACCGGGGAG. Translated, it gives CASRGQWGNTGE. The CDR3 in its entirety is CASRGQWGNTGELFF.

This clone was counted many times. The DNA ends 3 residues before the CDR3 does, and the rest of the CDR3 is filled in from the germline J gene. This chain links TRBV5-4 with TRBJ2-1; 11 bases agree with TRBD2. This CDR3 region has 16 residues. CDR1 SGHNT and CDR2 YYREEE come from the germline V gene (reference sequence). V was clipped by 4 bases and J by 2 bases; unmatched bases: 5. The sequenced part of the CDR3 DNA is TGTGCCAGCAGCCTGGGGACTAGCGGTGCCTACAATGAG. It translates to CASSLGTSGAYNE. The full CDR3 protein is CASSLGTSGAYNEQFF. Looking up the rest from reference TRBV5-4 and TRBJ2-1 gives the full variable domain: ETGVTQSPTHLIKTRGQQVTLRCSSQSGHNTVSWYQQALGQGPQFIFQYYREEENGRGNFPPRFSGLQFPNYSSELNVNALELDDSALYLCASSLGTSGAYNEQFFGPGTRLTVL.

The sample holds many counts of this clone. The read ends 3 residues before the CDR3 terminus; that terminus is restored from the germline J gene. The rearrangement uses TRBV12-3 or TRBV12-4 and TRBJ2-5, with 12 bases fitting TRBD2. The V gene end was trimmed by 6 bases and the J gene end by 1 base; junction bases not matched to a gene: 9. The CDR3 contains 17 residues. CDR3 residues: CASRELAGGRPQETQYF. The CDR3 DNA, read in part, is TGTGCCAGCAGAGAACTAGCGGGAGGCCGCCCCCAAGAGACC.

This clone has at least ten counts. The CDR3 end is not reached by the read, which stops 3 residues before it; the germline J gene fills it in. This sequence joins TRBV28 and TRBJ2-1, with a weak D call TRBD1 (6 bases). The CDR3 runs 15 residues. Between the trimmed V and J ends, which lost 6 bases and 0 bases, there was a span of 12 bases. Germline V lookup: CDR1 MDHEN, CDR2 SYDVKM. CDR3 protein: CASRETGSSYNEQFF. Incomplete CDR3 DNA: TGTGCCAGCAGGGAAACAGGGTCCTCCTACAATGAG.

In its sample, this clone was seen many times. The CDR3 end lies 3 residues beyond the end of the read and is filled in from the germline J gene. The genes are TRBV5-4 and TRBJ1-6; a possible D gene is TRBD1 (5 bases). Trimming shortened V by 0 bases and J by 10 bases, and 14 bases separated the two germline ends. In germline, CDR1 is SGHNT, CDR2 YYREEE (reference sequence). CDR3 length: 15 amino acids. The DNA read from the CDR3 is TGTGCCAGCAGCTTGGTGGGGCAGGGTGGATCACCC. Amino acids: CASSLVGQGGSP. The entire CDR3 reads CASSLVGQGGSPLHF.

This clone was picked up many times. The sequence runs out 3 residues before the end of the CDR3; the remainder is reconstructed from the germline J gene. V usage is TRBV5-1 and J usage is TRBJ2-2, with D unclear. The V and J ends lost 0 bases and 6 bases respectively, with 3 bases between them. Germline CDR1 SGHRS, CDR2 YFSETQ. The CDR3 has 12 residues. CDR3: CASSLVAGELFF. CDR3 DNA (partial): TGCGCCAGCAGCTTGGTAGCCGGGGAG.

This clone was detected many times. The CDR3 goes on 3 residues after the read ends, and that part is filled in from the germline J gene. The rearrangement links TRBV10-3 to TRBJ2-7; no clear D. Trimming stripped 4 bases from V and 0 bases from J, with 10 bases between. This CDR3 region has 14 residues. Germline values: CDR1 ENHRY, CDR2 SYGVKD. The CDR3 DNA, read in part, is TGTGCCATCAGTGTTCGCGAGCTCTCCTACGAG. Translated: CAISVRELSYE. The full CDR3 reads CAISVRELSYEQYF.

This clone was seen ten or more times. The read ends 3 residues before the CDR3 terminus; that terminus is restored from the germline J gene. The chain joins TRBV7-9 to TRBJ2-1; 14 bases match TRBD2. CDR1 and CDR2 (germline): SEHNR, FQNEAQ (reference sequence). CDR3 length equals 15 residues. With 4 bases clipped from V and 6 bases from J, the junction kept 2 bases outside the gene matches. CDR3 DNA (partial): TGTGCCAGCAGCTCGGGACTAGCGGGAGCCAATGAG. It is translated as CASSSGLAGANE. The entire CDR3 reads CASSSGLAGANEQFF.

This clone was picked up a small number of times. Read sequence stops 3 residues before the CDR3 end, and the germline J gene provides the missing end. The chain links TRBV25-1 to TRBJ1-4; TRBD1 aligns across 7 bases. V dropped 3 bases and J dropped 6; count of bases not matched to a gene: 10. This CDR3 contains 16 residues. Germline CDR1 reads MGHDK; CDR2 reads SYGVNS. Partial CDR3 DNA: TGTGCCAGCAGTGATCCTCAACCGGGACAGTATGAAAAA. This translates into CASSDPQPGQYEK. The full-length CDR3 reads as CASSDPQPGQYEKLFF. Looking up the rest from reference TRBV25-1 and TRBJ1-4 gives the full variable domain: EADIYQTPRYLVIGTGKKITLECSQTMGHDKMYWYQQDPGMELHLIHYSYGVNSTEKGDLSSESTVSRIRTEHFPLTLESARPSHTSQYLCASSDPQPGQYEKLFFGSGTQLSVL.

This clone was found many times. With the read ending 3 residues before the CDR3 end, the germline J gene is used to fill in that end. The chain has TRBV3-1 (or the pseudogene TRBV3-2) and TRBJ2-7; 8 nucleotides match TRBD2. Germline values: CDR1 LGHDT, CDR2 YNNKEL (reference sequence). Trimming cost V 1 base and J 1 base; bases outside gene matches: 3. The length of the CDR3 is 15 residues. The CDR3 protein is CASSQGLAGSYEQYF. The part of the CDR3 DNA that was read is TGTGCCAGCAGCCAAGGTCTAGCGGGTTCCTACGAG.

At least ten counts were recorded for this clone. The sequenced CDR3 bases are TGCGCCAGCAGCATAACCGACCTAGGACAGGGATACACCGGGGAG. Translation gives CASSITDLGQGYTGE. The complete CDR3 reads CASSITDLGQGYTGELFF. The chain joins TRBV5-1 to TRBJ2-2; 8 nucleotides match TRBD1. Read coverage stops 3 residues before the CDR3 terminus; the germline J gene supplies the remainder. Germline V CDR1 and CDR2: SGHRS, YFSETQ. The junction had 14 bases not matched to a gene; V was cut back by 4 bases and J by 3 bases. The CDR3 totals 18 residues.

This clone was seen repeatedly, ten times or more. The read ends 3 residues early relative to the CDR3; the germline J gene fills the gap. The gene calls are TRBV5-5 and TRBJ2-5, with TRBD1 matching 8 bases. The CDR3 runs to 13 residues. CDR1 and CDR2 (germline): SGHKS, YYEKEE (reference sequence). With 4 bases clipped from V and 4 bases from J, the junction kept 3 bases outside the gene matches. CDR3 bases read: TGTGCCAGCAGCCCAACAGGGGGAGAGACC. This sequence encodes CASSPTGGET. The CDR3 as a whole reads CASSPTGGETQYF. The full variable domain, its missing parts supplied by reference TRBV5-5 and TRBJ2-5, is DAGVTQSPTHLIKTRGQQVTLRCSPISGHKSVSWYQQVLGQGPQFIFQYYEKEERGRGNFPDRFSARQFPNYSSELNVNALLLGDSALYLCASSPTGGETQYFGPGTRLLVL.

This clone was picked up many times. Sequencing ends 3 residues short of the CDR3 end; the germline J gene provides the rest. The V call is TRBV29-1, the J call TRBJ2-3; perhaps TRBD2 as D (6 bases). This CDR3 has 14 amino acids. The V gene lost 7 bases and the J gene lost 4 bases, with 18 bases spanning the gap. Germline CDR1 and CDR2: SQVTM and ANQGSEA. The covered CDR3 bases are TGCAGCGGGAGGGTTGAGCGGGCTCCAGATACG. Its protein product is CSGRVERAPDT. The CDR3 in its entirety is CSGRVERAPDTQYF.

This clone occurred many times. The read is 3 residues too short to cover the CDR3 end, so that end is filled in from the germline J gene. The genes are TRBV28 and TRBJ2-7; 7 bases match TRBD1. V lost 2 bases and J lost 4; bases outside the gene matches: 2. Germline-derived CDR1 and CDR2 are MDHEN and SYDVKM. The CDR3 extends over 13 amino acids. This chain's CDR3 is CASSLGDRYEQYF. The CDR3 bases that were read are TGTGCCAGCAGTTTAGGGGACAGATACGAG. The full variable domain, in which reference TRBV28 and TRBJ2-7 provide the parts outside the CDR3, is DVKVTQSSRYLVKRTGEKVFLECVQDMDHENMFWYRQDPGLGLRLIYFSYDVKMKEKGDIPEGYSVSREKKERFSLILESASTNQTSMYLCASSLGDRYEQYFGPGTRLTVT.

This clone was observed many times. With the read ending 3 residues before the CDR3 end, the germline J gene is used to fill in that end. The chain carries TRBV29-1 and TRBJ1-1, with D unclear. Per germline, CDR1 SQVTM and CDR2 ANQGSEA. This CDR3 region has 13 residues. The CDR3 sequence is CSVHTPLGVGAFF. The CDR3 bases that were read are TGCAGCGTCCACACCCCACTCGGGGTGGGA.

This clone has at least ten counts. An end of the junction differs from the germline gene, which may be a read error. The read finishes 3 residues shy of the CDR3 end, and the germline J gene is used to complete it. The chain is built from TRBV6-1 and TRBJ1-2; tentative D call: TRBD1 (6 bases). Germline lookup yields CDR1 MNHNS and CDR2 SASEGT. The CDR3 has 14 amino acids. The CDR3 bases that were read are TGTGCCAGCAGGGAAGCAGGGGAGGGCTATGGC. Translated: CASREAGEGYG. In full, the CDR3 reads CASREAGEGYGYTF.

This clone was detected many times. The CDR3 extends 3 residues past the end of the read, so its final part is completed from the germline J gene. The rearrangement uses TRBV20-1 and TRBJ2-4, with D perhaps matching TRBD1 (5 bases). CDR1 is DFQATT, CDR2 SNEGSKA, per germline (reference sequence). The CDR3 contains 13 residues. V lost 6 bases and J 6 bases, leaving 15 bases between the germline ends. The CDR3 spells CSAHQIDRNIQYF. The sequenced CDR3 bases are TGCAGTGCCCACCAAATCGACAGAAACATT.

Many counts were recorded for this clone. The read gets to within 3 residues of the CDR3 end, and the germline J gene fills in the rest. This chain links TRBV14 with TRBJ1-2; 7 bases line up with TRBD1. CDR1 is SGHDN and CDR2 is FVKESK in the germline V gene. V lost 2 bases, J lost 4 bases, and 16 bases stayed unmatched. There are 18 residues in the CDR3. Here the CDR3 reads CASSQLPDRAGLFYGYTF. The sequenced CDR3 bases are TGTGCCAGCAGCCAACTCCCAGACAGGGCGGGATTATTCTATGGC. Combining the CDR3 with reference TRBV14 and TRBJ1-2 gives the whole variable domain EAGVTQFPSHSVIEKGQTVTLRCDPISGHDNLYWYRRVMGKEIKFLLHFVKESKQDESGMPNNRFLAERTGGTYSTLKVQPAELEDSGVYFCASSQLPDRAGLFYGYTFGSGTRLTVV.

This clone was seen at least ten times. The read ends 3 residues before the CDR3 terminus; that terminus is restored from the germline J gene. This chain links TRBV6-2 or TRBV6-3 with TRBJ1-2; TRBD1 matches 7 bases. V lost 7 bases and J lost 6; bases outside the gene matches: 8. CDR1 is MNHEY and CDR2 is SVGEGT in the germline V gene. This CDR3 comprises 13 residues. The CDR3 region is CASIPDRSHGYTF. The CDR3 bases that were read are TGTGCCAGCATACCGGACAGGAGCCATGGC.

Turning to this clone: The read ends 3 residues early relative to the CDR3; the germline J gene fills the gap. The chain combines TRBV7-9 with TRBJ2-1, with 8 bases lining up with TRBD2. With 10 bases clipped from V and 8 bases from J, the junction kept 13 bases outside the gene matches. This CDR3 contains 14 residues. CDR1 and CDR2 from the germline V gene are SEHNR and FQNEAQ (reference sequence). CDR3 DNA, as far as it was read: TGTGCCATCAATAGGGTGGCGGGAGGTTATGAG. This codes for CAINRVAGGYE. The CDR3 as a whole reads CAINRVAGGYEQFF.